This T cell receptor (beta chain) was documented in a study of T cell repertoires in cytomegalovirus infection. As for this clonotype: Its target is unknown.

Germline loops: CDR1 WNHNN, CDR2 SYGVQD (reference sequence). This CDR3 contains 13 residues. V was clipped by 2 bases and J by 9 bases, with 12 bases between them. In TCRdb, the reads were re-called with MiXCR into one record per CDR3 protein. The sample includes 250,000 to 400,000 distinct CDR3 sequences, 25% of them seen just once. The chain joins TRBV10-1 to TRBJ2-3; D gene ambiguous. The receptor was isolated from a human donor in good health (CMV status not recorded). Some clones in this sample may be carry-over from other donors' samples. The sequencing used cultured PBMCs, collected from culture after CMV antigen stimulation. In DNA, the CDR3 is TGCGCCAGCAGTGAGGATACGGGTAGCACGCAGTATTTT. This codes for CASSEDTGSTQYF.